This entry lists 22 T cell receptor beta chains sequenced from one sample in a study of T-cell memory formation after mild COVID-19. Each CDR3 protein gets one entry after TCRdb re-called the 5' RACE reads with MiXCR. The profile shows roughly 310,000 distinct CDR3 sequences, about a sixth of them singletons. Material: PBMCs or a T cell subset sorted from them (not recorded which). These receptor sequences come from a man aged 18 to 29 who had mild COVID-19 (a few samples of this study predate the infection). Cell type and time point are not known.

This clonotype has a count of ten or more. The chain links TRBV7-2 to TRBJ2-3; 10 bases align to TRBD1. There are 14 residues in the CDR3. V lost 8 bases, J lost 6 bases, and 8 bases stayed unmatched. Germline CDR1 SGHTA, CDR2 FQGNSA. CDR3 in DNA: TGTGCCAGCGGAACGGGACAGGGGCGGGATACGCAGTATTTT. Encoded protein: CASGTGQGRDTQYF.

This clonotype was observed a few times. This chain's CDR3 is CASSVLSTDTQYF. CDR3 sequence (DNA): TGTGCCAGCAGCGTCTTGAGCACAGATACGCAGTATTTT. The chain is built from TRBV9 and TRBJ2-3; D is undetermined. Germline assignment: CDR1 SGDLS and CDR2 YYNGEE. The V end lost 2 bases, the J end lost 0 bases, and 4 bases lay between the germline ends. CDR3 length: 13 amino acids.

The chain uses TRBV18 and TRBJ2-1; 8 bases align to TRBD2. Germline V gene lookup returns CDR1 KGHSH and CDR2 LQKENI. This CDR3 spans 17 amino acids. Trimming removed 0 bases from V and 7 bases from J; junction bases left unmatched: 11. CDR3: CASSPPAPGGARNEQFF. The CDR3 nucleotides are TGTGCCAGCTCACCACCTGCCCCGGGGGGGGCTAGGAATGAGCAGTTCTTC.

The chain combines TRBV4-1 with TRBJ2-1, with a weak D call TRBD1 (6 bases). The CDR3 totals 13 residues. Looked up from germline, CDR1 is MGHRA and CDR2 is YSYEKL. The V end was cut by 1 base, the J end by 12 bases, with 13 bases between. The DNA of the CDR3 is TGCGCCAGCAGCCAAGTAGGGGGAGCTAGGCAGTTCTTC. It encodes CASSQVGGARQFF.

The chain has TRBV28 and TRBJ1-5, with D unclear. CDR1 is MDHEN and CDR2 is SYDVKM in the germline V gene. V lost 5 bases, J lost 6 bases, and 8 bases lay in between. This CDR3 is 12 amino acids long. The CDR3 here is CASSPLGQPQHF. CDR3 nucleotide sequence: TGTGCCAGCAGTCCCCTCGGTCAGCCCCAGCATTTT.

The chain carries TRBV28 and TRBJ1-1; D uncertain. The V gene's germline CDR1 is MDHEN and CDR2 SYDVKM. V lost 5 bases and J lost 3, with 7 bases in between. This CDR3 spans 12 amino acids. CDR3 in amino acids: CASSEEDTEAFF. The CDR3 DNA reads as TGTGCCAGCAGTGAGGAGGACACTGAAGCTTTCTTT.

This rearrangement joins TRBV7-3 to TRBJ2-5; either TRBD1 or TRBD2 may supply D (5 bases each). V was shortened by 5 bases and J by 4 bases, with 20 bases between the two germline ends. The CDR3 is made up of 16 amino acids. Per germline, CDR1 SGHTA and CDR2 FQGTGA. CDR3 in amino acids: CASSPRSPGGGETQYF. DNA for the CDR3: TGTGCCAGCAGCCCACGAAGCCCCGGTGGGGGAGAGACCCAGTACTTC.

The chain combines TRBV5-1 with TRBJ2-5, with D tentatively TRBD2 (6 bases). V was shortened by 5 bases and J by 2 bases, with 16 bases between the two germline ends. The CDR3 has 15 amino acids. From germline, CDR1 is SGHRS and CDR2 YFSETQ. The CDR3 coding sequence is TGCGCCAGCAGGGCTTACGCTAGCGTACAAGAGACCCAGTACTTC. Protein: CASRAYASVQETQYF.

This clonotype was seen a few times. The chain has TRBV11-2 and TRBJ2-3, with D unresolved. Germline V CDR1 and CDR2: SGHAT, FQNNGV. The germline V and J ends were trimmed by 5 bases and 5 bases, with 5 bases remaining between them. This CDR3 has 11 residues. The CDR3 DNA reads as TGTGCCAGCAGCGACCAAGATACGCAGTATTTT. Translating gives CASSDQDTQYF.

The DNA of the CDR3 is TGTGCCTGGAGTCCCCTTACAGGGAGGAACACTGAAGCTTTCTTT. This encodes CAWSPLTGRNTEAFF. The chain employs TRBV30 and TRBJ1-1; D might be TRBD1 (6 bases). The V gene lost 2 bases and the J gene lost 1 base, with 14 bases spanning the gap. This CDR3 is 15 amino acids long. The germline V gene encodes CDR1 GTSNPN and CDR2 SVGIG (reference sequence).

V and J are TRBV5-6 and TRBJ1-2; 10 nucleotides align to TRBD1. This CDR3 region has 15 residues. V lost 3 bases to trimming and J lost 4 bases; unmatched junction nucleotides: 6. The germline gives CDR1 SGHDT, CDR2 YYEEEE. In DNA form, the CDR3 reads TGTGCCAGCAGCTCCTTGACAGGGGGCATCTATGGCTACACCTTC. The encoded protein is CASSSLTGGIYGYTF.

The chain is built from TRBV10-3 and TRBJ2-3; possibly TRBD1 for D (6 bases). CDR3 length equals 14 residues. The V and J ends lost 7 bases and 3 bases respectively, with 14 bases between them. Germline V gene data show CDR1 as ENHRY and CDR2 as SYGVKD. In DNA form, the CDR3 reads TGTGCCATCACCGGGACACCAGCGACAGATACGCAGTATTTT. It is translated as CAITGTPATDTQYF.

The gene calls are TRBV5-1 and TRBJ2-3; the D is unclear. Deletions cut 2 bases from V and 3 bases from J, with 16 bases between. CDR3 length: 16 amino acids. Germline CDR1 SGHRS, CDR2 YFSETQ. CDR3 residues: CASSLSPGQGTDTQYF. CDR3 DNA sequence: TGCGCCAGCAGCTTATCCCCAGGCCAAGGTACAGATACGCAGTATTTT.

CDR3 sequence: CASSPQPGGTEAFF. CDR3 sequence (DNA): TGTGCCAGCAGCCCTCAGCCGGGGGGCACTGAAGCTTTCTTT. The rearrangement joins TRBV7-2 to TRBJ1-1; D perhaps matches TRBD1 (5 bases). This CDR3 is built from 14 residues. Deletions cut 5 bases from V and 4 bases from J, with 14 bases between. Germline V gene lookup returns CDR1 SGHTA and CDR2 FQGNSA.

This clonotype was observed at least ten times. V usage is TRBV12-3 or TRBV12-4 and J usage is TRBJ2-2; 9 positions agree with TRBD2. CDR3 length: 18 residues. V shed 5 bases, J shed 7 bases, and the junction held 17 bases outside the gene matches. This CDR3 is CASSAATLRGGLGGELFF. The DNA of the CDR3 is TGTGCCAGCAGTGCCGCGACTTTGCGGGGGGGCCTCGGCGGGGAGCTGTTTTTT.

The chain joins TRBV4-1 to TRBJ2-7; D possibly uses TRBD1 or TRBD2 (6 bases each). Trimming shortened V by 0 bases and J by 7 bases, and 16 bases separated the two germline ends. The CDR3 runs to 15 residues. Per the germline V gene, CDR1 is MGHRA and CDR2 is YSYEKL. The CDR3 sequence: CASSQDPPRGGEQYF. Written as DNA, the CDR3 is TGCGCCAGCAGCCAAGATCCACCCCGAGGGGGGGAGCAGTACTTC.

This chain uses TRBV5-6 with TRBJ1-4; D is ambiguous. The CDR3 spans 15 residues. CDR1 and CDR2 from the germline V gene are SGHDT and YYEEEE. The V end lost 1 base, the J end lost 4 bases, and 11 bases lay between the germline ends. The CDR3 protein is CASSLYGQLNEKLFF. CDR3 DNA sequence: TGTGCCAGCAGCTTGTACGGCCAGCTTAATGAAAAACTGTTTTTT. The full variable domain, with the rest looked up from reference TRBV5-6 and TRBJ1-4, is DAGVTQSPTHLIKTRGQQVTLRCSPKSGHDTVSWYQQALGQGPQFIFQYYEEEERQRGNFPDRFSGHQFPNYSSELNVNALLLGDSALYLCASSLYGQLNEKLFFGSGTQLSVL.

This chain connects TRBV9 to TRBJ2-1; D gene uncertain. V lost 0 bases and J lost 10, with 8 bases in between. The germline V gene encodes CDR1 SGDLS and CDR2 YYNGEE. The CDR3 is made up of 12 amino acids. This CDR3 reads CASSVDWGEQFF. CDR3 sequence (DNA): TGTGCCAGCAGCGTAGATTGGGGAGAGCAGTTCTTC.

This chain joins TRBV9 and TRBJ2-1; possibly TRBD2 for D (5 bases). CDR1 SGDLS and CDR2 YYNGEE come from the germline V gene. This CDR3 is built from 13 residues. V lost 4 bases and J lost 7, with 12 bases in between. The CDR3 here is CASSLLDTNEQFF. CDR3 nucleotide sequence: TGTGCCAGCAGCCTACTAGACACAAATGAGCAGTTCTTC.

The chain combines TRBV6-2 or TRBV6-3 with TRBJ1-1; D may be TRBD1 (6 bases). Germline V gene data show CDR1 as MNHEY and CDR2 as SVGEGT. The CDR3 has 13 residues. The germline V and J ends were trimmed by 8 bases and 0 bases, with 10 bases remaining between them. CDR3 amino acids: CASQRGVNTEAFF. The CDR3 DNA reads as TGTGCCAGCCAAAGGGGGGTGAACACTGAAGCTTTCTTT.

The chain carries TRBV4-2 and TRBJ2-2, with 7 bases identical to TRBD2. The germline gives CDR1 LGHNA, CDR2 YNFKEQ. Losses at the gene ends were 9 bases for V and 6 bases for J; bases not matched to a gene: 10. The CDR3 is 14 residues long. This CDR3 is CASRTSPSAGELFF. DNA for the CDR3: TGTGCCAGTCGGACTAGTCCCTCGGCCGGGGAGCTGTTTTTT.

The V gene is TRBV2, the J gene TRBJ1-5; D uncertain. Germline CDR1 is SNHLY and CDR2 is FYNNEI. CDR3 length: 16 amino acids. Trimming took off 7 bases at V and 4 bases at J, with 20 bases between the two ends. The CDR3 DNA reads as TGTGCCAGCATGGGCGAGGGCCGTGCCGGTAATCAGCCCCAGCATTTT. It encodes CASMGEGRAGNQPQHF.